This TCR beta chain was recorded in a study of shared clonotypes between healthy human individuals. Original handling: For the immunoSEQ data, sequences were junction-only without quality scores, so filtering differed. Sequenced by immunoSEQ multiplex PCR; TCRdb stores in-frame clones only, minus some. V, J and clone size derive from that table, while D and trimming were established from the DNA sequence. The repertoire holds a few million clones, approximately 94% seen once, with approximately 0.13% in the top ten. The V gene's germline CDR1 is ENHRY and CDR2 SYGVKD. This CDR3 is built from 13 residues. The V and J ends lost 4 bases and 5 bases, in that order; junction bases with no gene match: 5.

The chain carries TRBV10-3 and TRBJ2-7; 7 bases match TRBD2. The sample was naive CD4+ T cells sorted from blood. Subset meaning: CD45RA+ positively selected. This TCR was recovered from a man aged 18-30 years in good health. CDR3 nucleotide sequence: TGTGCCATCAGTGTGCGGGAGAGTAACGAGCAGTACTTC. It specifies CAISVRESNEQYF.